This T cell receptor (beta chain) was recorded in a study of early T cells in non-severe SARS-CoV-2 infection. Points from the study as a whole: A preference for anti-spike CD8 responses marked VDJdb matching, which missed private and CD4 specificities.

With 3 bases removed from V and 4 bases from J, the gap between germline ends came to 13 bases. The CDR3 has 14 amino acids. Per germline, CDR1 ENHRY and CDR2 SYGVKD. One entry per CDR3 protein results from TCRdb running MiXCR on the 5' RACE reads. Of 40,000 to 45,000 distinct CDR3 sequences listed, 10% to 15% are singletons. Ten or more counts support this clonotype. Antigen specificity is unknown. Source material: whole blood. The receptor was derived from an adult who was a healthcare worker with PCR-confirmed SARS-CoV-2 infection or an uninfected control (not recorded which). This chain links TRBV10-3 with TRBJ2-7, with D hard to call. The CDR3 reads CAISEIKSGYEQYF. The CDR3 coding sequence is TGTGCCATCAGTGAAATCAAATCCGGATACGAGCAGTACTTC.